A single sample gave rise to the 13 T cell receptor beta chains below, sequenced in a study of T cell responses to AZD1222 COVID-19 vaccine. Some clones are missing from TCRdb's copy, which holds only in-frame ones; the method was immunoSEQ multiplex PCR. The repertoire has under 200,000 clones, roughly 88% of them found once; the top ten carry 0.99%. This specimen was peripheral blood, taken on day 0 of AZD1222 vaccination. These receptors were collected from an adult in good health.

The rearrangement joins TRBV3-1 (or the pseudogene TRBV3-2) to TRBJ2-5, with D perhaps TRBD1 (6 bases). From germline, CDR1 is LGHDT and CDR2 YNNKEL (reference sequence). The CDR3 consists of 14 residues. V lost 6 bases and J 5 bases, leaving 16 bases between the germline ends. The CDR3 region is CASRLTGSGETQYF. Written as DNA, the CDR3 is TGTGCCAGCAGACTAACAGGGTCGGGGGAGACCCAGTACTTC.

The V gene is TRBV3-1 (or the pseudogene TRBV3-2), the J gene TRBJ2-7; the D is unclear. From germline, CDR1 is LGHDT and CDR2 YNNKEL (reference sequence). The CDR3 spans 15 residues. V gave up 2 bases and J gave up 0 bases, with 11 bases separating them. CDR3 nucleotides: TGTGCCAGCAGCCAAAAGACATCAGCCTCCTACGAGCAGTACTTC. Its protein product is CASSQKTSASYEQYF.

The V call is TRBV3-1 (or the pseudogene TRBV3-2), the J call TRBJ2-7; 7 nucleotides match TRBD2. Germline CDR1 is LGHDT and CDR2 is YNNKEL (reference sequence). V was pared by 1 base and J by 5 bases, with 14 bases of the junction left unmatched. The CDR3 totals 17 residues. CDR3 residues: CASSQVFRSGGGDEQYF. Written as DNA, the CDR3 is TGTGCCAGCAGCCAAGTTTTTCGGTCGGGAGGTGGGGACGAGCAGTACTTC.

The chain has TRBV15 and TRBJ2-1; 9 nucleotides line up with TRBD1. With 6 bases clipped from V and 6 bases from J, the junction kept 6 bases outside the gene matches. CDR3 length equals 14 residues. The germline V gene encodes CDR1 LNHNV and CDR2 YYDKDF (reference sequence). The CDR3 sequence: CATSGTGPSNEQFF. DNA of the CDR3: TGTGCCACCAGTGGGACAGGGCCGTCCAATGAGCAGTTCTTC.

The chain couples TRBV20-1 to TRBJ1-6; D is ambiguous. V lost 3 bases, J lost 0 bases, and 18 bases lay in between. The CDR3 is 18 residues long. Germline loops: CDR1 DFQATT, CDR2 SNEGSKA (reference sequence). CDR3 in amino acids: CSASKGWSGSSYNSPLHF. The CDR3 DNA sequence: TGCAGTGCTAGTAAGGGATGGTCTGGGAGCTCCTATAATTCACCCCTCCACTTT.

The CDR3 DNA follows: TGTGCCAGCAGTTACTCGTCGAGCGGGGGGGAAGAGACCCAGTACTTC. Protein sequence: CASSYSSSGGEETQYF. J is TRBJ2-5 and V is TRBV6-5; 10 nucleotides align to TRBD2. Germline V gives CDR1 MNHEY, CDR2 SVGAGI. V gave up 0 bases and J gave up 3 bases; unmatched junction bases: 4. The CDR3 has 16 amino acids.

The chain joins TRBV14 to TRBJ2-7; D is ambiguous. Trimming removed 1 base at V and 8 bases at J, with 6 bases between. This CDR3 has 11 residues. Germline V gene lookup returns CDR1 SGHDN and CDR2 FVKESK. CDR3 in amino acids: CASSQGSQQYF. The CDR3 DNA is TGTGCCAGCAGCCAAGGGTCGCAGCAGTACTTC.

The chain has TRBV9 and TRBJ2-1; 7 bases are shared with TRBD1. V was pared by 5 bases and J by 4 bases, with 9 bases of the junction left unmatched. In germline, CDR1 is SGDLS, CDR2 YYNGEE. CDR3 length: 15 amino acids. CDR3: CASSTLGGRYNEQFF. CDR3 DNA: TGTGCCAGCAGTACTTTAGGGGGCAGATACAATGAGCAGTTCTTC. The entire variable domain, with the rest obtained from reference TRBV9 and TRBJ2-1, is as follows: DSGVTQTPKHLITATGQRVTLRCSPRSGDLSVYWYQQSLDQGLQFLIQYYNGEERAKGNILERFSAQQFPDLHSELNLSSLELGDSALYFCASSTLGGRYNEQFFGPGTRLTVL.

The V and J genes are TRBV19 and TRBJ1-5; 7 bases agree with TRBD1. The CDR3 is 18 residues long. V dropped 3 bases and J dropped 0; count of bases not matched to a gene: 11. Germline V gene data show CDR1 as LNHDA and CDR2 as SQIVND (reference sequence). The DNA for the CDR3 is TGTGCCAGTAGTATTTGGGGACAGCAATACAATAGCAATCAGCCCCAGCATTTT. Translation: CASSIWGQQYNSNQPQHF.

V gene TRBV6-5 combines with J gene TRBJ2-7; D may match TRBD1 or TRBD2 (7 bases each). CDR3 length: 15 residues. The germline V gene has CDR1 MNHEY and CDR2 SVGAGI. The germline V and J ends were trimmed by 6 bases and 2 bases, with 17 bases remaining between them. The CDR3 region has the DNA TGTGCCAGCAGCCAATCACAGGGGAGGGCCTACGAGCAGTACTTC. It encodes CASSQSQGRAYEQYF.

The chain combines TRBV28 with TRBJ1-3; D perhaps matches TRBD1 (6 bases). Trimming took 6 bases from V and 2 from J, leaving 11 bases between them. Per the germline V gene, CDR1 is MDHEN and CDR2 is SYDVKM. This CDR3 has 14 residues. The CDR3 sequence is CASRTSGAGNTIYF. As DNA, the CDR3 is TGTGCCAGCAGAACCTCAGGGGCTGGAAACACCATATATTTT.

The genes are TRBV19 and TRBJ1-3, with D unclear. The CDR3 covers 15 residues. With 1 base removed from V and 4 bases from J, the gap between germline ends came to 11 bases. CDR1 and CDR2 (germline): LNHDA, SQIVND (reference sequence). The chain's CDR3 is CASSIVLGTGNTIYF. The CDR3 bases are TGTGCCAGTAGTATAGTACTGGGAACAGGAAACACCATATATTTT.

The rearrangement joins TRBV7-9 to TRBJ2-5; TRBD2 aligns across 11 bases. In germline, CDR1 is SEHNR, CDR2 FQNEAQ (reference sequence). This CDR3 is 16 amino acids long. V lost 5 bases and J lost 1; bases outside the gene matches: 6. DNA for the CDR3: TGTGCCAGCAGCCTCTGGACTAGCGGGCCCCAAGAGACCCAGTACTTC. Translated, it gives CASSLWTSGPQETQYF.